Listed below are T cell receptor beta chains from one sample, sequenced in a study of CD8 T cells in ankylosing spondylitis. From the 5' RACE reads, TCRdb called clonotypes with MiXCR, one entry per CDR3 protein. The table has some 95,000 distinct CDR3 sequences, about 9.1% seen once. Material for sequencing was blood, either unsorted or a sorted T cell fraction (not recorded which). These receptors originate from a male donor with ankylosing spondylitis or in good health (not recorded which). CDR3s include the opening cysteine and the closing phenylalanine or tryptophan. Each record gives: V gene, CDR3 protein.

V gene: TRBV3-1; CDR3 protein: CASSPRQGFRYTGELFF
V gene: TRBV20-1; CDR3 protein: CSAPPLSGGTQETQYF
V gene: TRBV7-8; CDR3 protein: CASTQTSGAYEQYF
V gene: TRBV9; CDR3 protein: CASSYRSGGAADTQYF
V gene: TRBV2; CDR3 protein: CASSEEQDNQPQHF
V gene: TRBV20-1; CDR3 protein: CSPPGQVLREQYF
V gene: TRBV7-3; CDR3 protein: CASSHIPGPRLLNTEAFF
V gene: TRBV24-1; CDR3 protein: CATGTRLAGADYNEQFF
V gene: TRBV5-1; CDR3 protein: CASRQGNTEAFF
V gene: TRBV20-1; CDR3 protein: CSARQGPSTNEKLFF
V gene: TRBV10-2; CDR3 protein: CASKDSGYEQYF
V gene: TRBV12-3/TRBV12-4; CDR3 protein: CASSLGLLETQYF
V gene: TRBV6-1; CDR3 protein: CASSEGLAESDEQFF
V gene: TRBV2; CDR3 protein: CASSPNTYHGYTF
V gene: TRBV28; CDR3 protein: CASSFDRVDGELFF
V gene: TRBV20-1; CDR3 protein: CSAPSGRAGTNYGYTF
V gene: TRBV14; CDR3 protein: CASSQAVNTQYF
V gene: TRBV12-3/TRBV12-4; CDR3 protein: CASSLAGAVGEQYF
V gene: TRBV28; CDR3 protein: CASQKVRGFGAFF
V gene: TRBV2; CDR3 protein: CASGKRTGSMNTEAFF
V gene: TRBV5-1; CDR3 protein: CASSLMSLEQFF
V gene: TRBV28; CDR3 protein: CASSSSTLAGKNEQFF
V gene: TRBV5-1; CDR3 protein: CASKLAGMGYNEQFF
V gene: TRBV24-1; CDR3 protein: CATSAGSGNTIYF
V gene: TRBV5-1; CDR3 protein: CASSPADRVGSYEQYF
V gene: TRBV28; CDR3 protein: CANRGPLGPFYEQYF
V gene: TRBV3-1; CDR3 protein: CASSHGQGSGNEQFF
V gene: TRBV20-1; CDR3 protein: CSARGGTSSYNEQFF